This TCR beta chain was captured by sequencing in a study of T cells in tumors after PD-1 blockade. Study-wide background: Patients had no prior checkpoint blockade, systemic immunosuppressants, or anti-cancer therapy within 4 weeks. During anti-PD-1 treatment, some patients continued daily vismodegib 150 mg.

Trimming took off 1 base at V and 7 bases at J, with 11 bases between the two ends. The CDR3 is 14 amino acids. In germline, CDR1 is SGHRS, CDR2 YFSETQ. TCRdb keeps only in-frame clones here, not all; method: immunoSEQ multiplex PCR. The table records approximately 35,000 clones, around 80% of them present only once. Study results and caveats: Some novel exhausted tumor clones appeared in pre-treatment blood, suggesting peripheral recruitment.

About this clone itself: The antigen is not known.

Template: tumor biopsy or peripheral blood genomic DNA, roughly 550-6,500 ng per sample. The material sequenced was PBMCs, taken before anti-PD-1 treatment. The source of this sequence is a human donor with basal cell carcinoma. The rearrangement uses TRBV5-1 and TRBJ2-2; TRBD1 is a possible D gene (5 bases). The CDR3 region has the DNA TGCGCCAGCAGCTTGTCAGGGCCCGACGGGGAGCTGTTTTTT. This codes for CASSLSGPDGELFF. Complete variable domain (other parts from reference TRBV5-1 and TRBJ2-2): KAGVTQTPRYLIKTRGQQVTLSCSPISGHRSVSWYQQTPGQGLQFLFEYFSETQRNKGNFPGRFSGRQFSNSRSEMNVSTLELGDSALYLCASSLSGPDGELFFGEGSRLTVL.